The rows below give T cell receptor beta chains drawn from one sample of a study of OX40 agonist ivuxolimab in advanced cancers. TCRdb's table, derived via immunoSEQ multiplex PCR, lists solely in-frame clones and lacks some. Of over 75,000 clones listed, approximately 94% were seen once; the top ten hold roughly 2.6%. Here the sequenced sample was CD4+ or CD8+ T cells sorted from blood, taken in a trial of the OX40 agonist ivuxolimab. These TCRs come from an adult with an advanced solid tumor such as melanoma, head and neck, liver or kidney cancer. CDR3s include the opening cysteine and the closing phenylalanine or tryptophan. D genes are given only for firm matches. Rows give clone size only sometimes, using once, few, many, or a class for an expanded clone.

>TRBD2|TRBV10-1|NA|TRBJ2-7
TGCGCCAGCAGTGACCGGACTAGCTCCTACGAGCAGTACTTC
CASSDRTSSYEQYF
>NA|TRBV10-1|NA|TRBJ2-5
TGCGCCAGCAGTGAGTCGAGAGGGGAAGAGACCCAGTACTTC
CASSESRGEETQYF
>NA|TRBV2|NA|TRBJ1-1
TGTGCCAGCAGTGATGACCGGACGTCCCCGATCCCAGCTTTCTTT
CASSDDRTSPIPAFF
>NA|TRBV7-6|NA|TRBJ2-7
TGTGCCAGCAGCTTATACGGTGAAGACGAGCAGTACTTC
CASSLYGEDEQYF
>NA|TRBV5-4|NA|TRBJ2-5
TGTGCCAGCCGACAGGAGACCCAGTACTTC
CASRQETQYF
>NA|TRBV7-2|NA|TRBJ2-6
TGTGCCAGCAGCTTTAGCCGGGAGCTATTAGCCTCTGGGGCCAACGTCCTGACTTTC
CASSFSRELLASGANVLTF
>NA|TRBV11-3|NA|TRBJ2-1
TGTGCCAGCAGCTTAGGTGTCTACAATGAGCAGTTCTTC
CASSLGVYNEQFF
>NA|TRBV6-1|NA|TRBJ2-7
TGTGCCAGCAGTGAAGAGGTGGATAGCATCTACGAGCAGTACTTC
CASSEEVDSIYEQYF
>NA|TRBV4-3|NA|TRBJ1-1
TGCGCCAGCAGCCATTACCTACTTCAACAGAACACTGAAGCTTTCTTT
CASSHYLLQQNTEAFF
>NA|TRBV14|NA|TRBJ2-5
TGTGCCAGCAGCCAAGACTGGGGGGAGAACCAAGAGACCCAGTACTTC
CASSQDWGENQETQYF
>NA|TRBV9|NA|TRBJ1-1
TGTGCCAGCAGCGTGTACGGGGGGGTACAGGGGAACACTGAAGCTTTCTTT
CASSVYGGVQGNTEAFF
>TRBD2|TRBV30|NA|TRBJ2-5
TGTGCCGGAACCCCGGGACTAGCAACGGAGACCCAGTACTTC
CAGTPGLATETQYF
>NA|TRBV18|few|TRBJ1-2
TGTGCCAGCTCACCCCTCCGGGACACTAACTATGGCTACACCTTC
CASSPLRDTNYGYTF
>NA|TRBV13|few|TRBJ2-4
TGTGCCAGCAGCTTAGGCCAGCCGAACATTCAGTACTTC
CASSLGQPNIQYF
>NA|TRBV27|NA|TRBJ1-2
TGTGCCAGCAGTTTATATCCAGCGGCCACTTCCTATGGCTACACCTTC
CASSLYPAATSYGYTF
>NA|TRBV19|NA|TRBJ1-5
TGTGCCAGTAGTACCATACCCACGGGCGTTCAGCCCCAGCATTTT
CASSTIPTGVQPQHF
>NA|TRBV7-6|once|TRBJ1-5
TGTGCCAGCAGCTTGGTCGGTAATAGCAATCAGCCCCAGCATTTT
CASSLVGNSNQPQHF
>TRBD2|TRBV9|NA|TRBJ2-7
TGTGCCAGCAGCCCCAGACTAGCGGGAGCCTACGAGCAGTACTTC
CASSPRLAGAYEQYF
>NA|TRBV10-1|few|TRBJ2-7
TGCGCCACCCGGGAGAAGCGCTACGAGCAGTACTTC
CATREKRYEQYF
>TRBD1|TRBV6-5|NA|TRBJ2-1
TGTGCCAGCAGCAGACAGGGCAATGAGCAGTTCTTC
CASSRQGNEQFF
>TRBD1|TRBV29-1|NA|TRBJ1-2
TGCAGCGTTGAAGTACCGACAGGGGAAGATGGCTACACCTTC
CSVEVPTGEDGYTF
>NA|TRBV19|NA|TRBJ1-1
TGTGCCAGTAGGGGGGGGAACACTGAAGCTTTCTTT
CASRGGNTEAFF
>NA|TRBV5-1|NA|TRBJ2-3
TGCGCCAGCAGCTCGGGGGACACAGATACGCAGTATTTT
CASSSGDTDTQYF
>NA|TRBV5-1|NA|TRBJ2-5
TGCGCCAGCAGCTTGGCGGAGGCCAAGTACACCACGCTGGGAGAGACCCAGTACTTC
CASSLAEAKYTTLGETQYF
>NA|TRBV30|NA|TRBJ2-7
TGTGCCATGTTACAGGGTTACGAGCAGTACTTC
CAMLQGYEQYF
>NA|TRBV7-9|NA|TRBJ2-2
TGTGCCAGCAGCTTAACCGGGGAGCTGTTTTTT
CASSLTGELFF
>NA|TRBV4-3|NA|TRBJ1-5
TGCGCCAGCAGCCAAGAGTTTAGGGGGGACCAGCCCCAGCATTTT
CASSQEFRGDQPQHF
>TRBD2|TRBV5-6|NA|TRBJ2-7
TGTGCCAGCAGCTTACCCCTGGCTAGCGGCTACGAGCAGTACTTC
CASSLPLASGYEQYF
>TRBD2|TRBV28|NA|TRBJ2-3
TGTGCCAGCAGCTCTTTTAGCGGGAGAACGCAGACAGATACGCAGTATTTT
CASSSFSGRTQTDTQYF
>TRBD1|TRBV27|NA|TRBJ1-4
TGTGCCAGCAGTTTGGGAGGGTGGCAGGGGGCAACTAATGAAAAACTGTTTTTT
CASSLGGWQGATNEKLFF
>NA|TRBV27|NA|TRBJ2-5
TGTGCCAGCAGTTTGGCAGGGCCTCAAGAGACCCAGTACTTC
CASSLAGPQETQYF
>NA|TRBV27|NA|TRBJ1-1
TGTGCCAGCACCAGTCAGGCCCCACCTCTTATGAACACTGAAGCTTTCTTT
CASTSQAPPLMNTEAFF
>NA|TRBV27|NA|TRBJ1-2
TGTGCCAGCGCTCTCGGGGGCGGGGTTGGTGGCTACACCTTC
CASALGGGVGGYTF
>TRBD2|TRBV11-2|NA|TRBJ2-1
TGTGCCAGCAGCTACCGCGGGACTAGCGGGACGTGGTCCTACAATGAGCAGTTCTTC
CASSYRGTSGTWSYNEQFF
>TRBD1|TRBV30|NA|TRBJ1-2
TGTGCCTGGGGGACAGGGGGCGCGCATGGCTACACCTTC
CAWGTGGAHGYTF
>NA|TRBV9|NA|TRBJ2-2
TGTGCCAGCAGCGTATACACCGGGGAGCTGTTTTTT
CASSVYTGELFF
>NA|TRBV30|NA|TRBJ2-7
TGTGCCTGGAGTCCTCGGGGCTTCTCCTACGAGCAGTACTTC
CAWSPRGFSYEQYF